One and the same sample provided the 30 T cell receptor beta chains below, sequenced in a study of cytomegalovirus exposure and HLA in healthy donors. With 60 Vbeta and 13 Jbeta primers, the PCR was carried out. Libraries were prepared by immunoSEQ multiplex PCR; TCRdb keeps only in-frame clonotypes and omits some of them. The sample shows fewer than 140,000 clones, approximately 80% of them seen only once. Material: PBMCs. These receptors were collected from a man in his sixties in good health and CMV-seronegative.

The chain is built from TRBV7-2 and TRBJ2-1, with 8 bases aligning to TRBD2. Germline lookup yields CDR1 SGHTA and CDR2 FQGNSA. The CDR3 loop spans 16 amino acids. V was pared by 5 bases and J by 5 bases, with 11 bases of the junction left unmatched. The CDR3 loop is CASSTRPGGGHNEQFF. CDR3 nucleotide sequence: TGTGCCAGCAGCACCCGACCGGGGGGGGGACACAATGAGCAGTTCTTC. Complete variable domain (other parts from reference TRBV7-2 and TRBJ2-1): GAGVSQSPSNKVTEKGKDVELRCDPISGHTALYWYRQSLGQGLEFLIYFQGNSAPDKSGLPSDRFSAERTGGSVSTLTIQRTQQEDSAVYLCASSTRPGGGHNEQFFGPGTRLTVL.

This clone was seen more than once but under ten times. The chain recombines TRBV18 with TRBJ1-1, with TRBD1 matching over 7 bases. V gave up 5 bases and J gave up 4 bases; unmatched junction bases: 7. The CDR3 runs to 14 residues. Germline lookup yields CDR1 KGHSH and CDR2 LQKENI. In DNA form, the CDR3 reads TGTGCCAGCTCATCCGCAGGGGGTGGCACTGAAGCTTTCTTT. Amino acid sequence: CASSSAGGGTEAFF. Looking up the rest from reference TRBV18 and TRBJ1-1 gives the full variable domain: NAGVMQNPRHLVRRRGQEARLRCSPMKGHSHVYWYRQLPEEGLKFMVYLQKENIIDESGMPKERFSAEFPKEGPSILRIQQVVRGDSAAYFCASSSAGGGTEAFFGQGTRLTVV.

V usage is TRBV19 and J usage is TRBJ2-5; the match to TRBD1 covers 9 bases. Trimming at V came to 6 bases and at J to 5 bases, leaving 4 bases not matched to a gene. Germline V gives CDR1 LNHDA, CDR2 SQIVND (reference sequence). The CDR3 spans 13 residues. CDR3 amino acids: CASRRTGAETQYF. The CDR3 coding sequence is TGTGCCAGTAGGAGGACAGGGGCGGAGACCCAGTACTTC.

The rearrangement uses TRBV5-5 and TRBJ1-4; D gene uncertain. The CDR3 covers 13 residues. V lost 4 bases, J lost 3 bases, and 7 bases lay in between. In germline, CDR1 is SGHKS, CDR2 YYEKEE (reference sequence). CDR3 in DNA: TGTGCCAGCAGCGCCCCGGCTAATGAAAAACTGTTTTTT. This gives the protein CASSAPANEKLFF.

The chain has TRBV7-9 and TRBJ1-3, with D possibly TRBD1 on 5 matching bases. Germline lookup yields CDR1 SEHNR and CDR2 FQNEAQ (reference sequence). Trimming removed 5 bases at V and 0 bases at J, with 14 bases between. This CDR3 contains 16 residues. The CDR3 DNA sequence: TGTGCCAGCAGCCCCCGACAGAGAAGCTCTGGAAACACCATATATTTT. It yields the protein CASSPRQRSSGNTIYF.

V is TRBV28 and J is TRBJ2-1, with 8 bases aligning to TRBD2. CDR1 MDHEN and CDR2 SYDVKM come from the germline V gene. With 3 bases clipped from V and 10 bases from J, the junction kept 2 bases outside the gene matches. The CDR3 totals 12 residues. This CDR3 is CASSFSGGEQFF. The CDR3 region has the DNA TGTGCCAGCAGTTTTTCGGGAGGGGAGCAGTTCTTC.

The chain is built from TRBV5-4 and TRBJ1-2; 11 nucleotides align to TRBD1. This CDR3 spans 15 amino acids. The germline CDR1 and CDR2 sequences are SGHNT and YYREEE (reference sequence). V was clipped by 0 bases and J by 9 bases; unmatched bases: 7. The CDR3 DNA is TGTGCCAGCAGCTTGGATCGGACAGGGGGCGGCCGCTACACCTTC. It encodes CASSLDRTGGGRYTF.

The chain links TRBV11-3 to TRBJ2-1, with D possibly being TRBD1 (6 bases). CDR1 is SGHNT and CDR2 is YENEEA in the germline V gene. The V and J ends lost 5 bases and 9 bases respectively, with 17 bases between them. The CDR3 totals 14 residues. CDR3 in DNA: TGTGCCAGCAGCCCCTACAGGGATAGGGCTGAGCAGTTCTTC. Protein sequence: CASSPYRDRAEQFF.

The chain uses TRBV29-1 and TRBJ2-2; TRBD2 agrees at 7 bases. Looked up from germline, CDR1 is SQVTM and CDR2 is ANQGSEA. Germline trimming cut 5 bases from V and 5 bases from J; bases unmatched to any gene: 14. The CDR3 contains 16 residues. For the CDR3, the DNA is TGCAGCGTTTTAATTCGAGGACGGGAGGCTACCGGGGAGCTGTTTTTT. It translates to CSVLIRGREATGELFF.

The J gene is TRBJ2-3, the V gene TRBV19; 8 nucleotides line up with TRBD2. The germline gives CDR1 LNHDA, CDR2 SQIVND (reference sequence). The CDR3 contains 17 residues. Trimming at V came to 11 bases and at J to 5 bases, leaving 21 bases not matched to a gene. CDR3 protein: CADIRRSGVMRGDTQYF. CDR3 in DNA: TGTGCCGATATTAGGCGTAGCGGGGTGATGCGGGGAGATACGCAGTATTTT.

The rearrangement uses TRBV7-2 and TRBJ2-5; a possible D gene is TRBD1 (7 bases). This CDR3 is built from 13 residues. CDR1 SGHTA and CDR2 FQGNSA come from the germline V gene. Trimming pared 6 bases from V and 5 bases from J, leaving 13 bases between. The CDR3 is CASREGARETQYF. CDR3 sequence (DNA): TGTGCCAGCAGGGAGGGGGCGAGGGAGACCCAGTACTTC.

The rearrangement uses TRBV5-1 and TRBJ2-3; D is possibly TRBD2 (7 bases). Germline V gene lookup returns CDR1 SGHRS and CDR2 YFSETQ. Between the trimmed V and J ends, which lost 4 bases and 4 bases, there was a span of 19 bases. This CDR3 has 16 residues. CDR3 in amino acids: CASSAMGGASSDTQYF. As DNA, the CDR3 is TGCGCCAGCAGCGCAATGGGGGGGGCATCTTCAGATACGCAGTATTTT.

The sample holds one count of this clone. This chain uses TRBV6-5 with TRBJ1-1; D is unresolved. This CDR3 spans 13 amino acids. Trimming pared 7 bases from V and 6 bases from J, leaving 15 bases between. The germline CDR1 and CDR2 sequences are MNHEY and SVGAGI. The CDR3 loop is CASIEGGGSEAFF. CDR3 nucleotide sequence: TGTGCCAGCATTGAGGGAGGAGGCTCTGAAGCTTTCTTT.

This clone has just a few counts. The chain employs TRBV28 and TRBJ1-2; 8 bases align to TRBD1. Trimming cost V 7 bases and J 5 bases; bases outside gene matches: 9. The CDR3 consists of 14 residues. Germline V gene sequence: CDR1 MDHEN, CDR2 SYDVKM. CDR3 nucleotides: TGTGCCAGCATCCAGGGGGCAAAGGGATATGGCTACACCTTC. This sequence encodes CASIQGAKGYGYTF.

CDR3 loop: CASSNDWYNEQFF. CDR3 coding DNA: TGTGCCAGCAGTAACGACTGGTACAATGAGCAGTTCTTC. This chain links TRBV6-5 with TRBJ2-1, with unresolved D. The germline V gene has CDR1 MNHEY and CDR2 SVGAGI. The V end was cut by 5 bases, the J end by 4 bases, with 9 bases between. This CDR3 contains 13 residues.

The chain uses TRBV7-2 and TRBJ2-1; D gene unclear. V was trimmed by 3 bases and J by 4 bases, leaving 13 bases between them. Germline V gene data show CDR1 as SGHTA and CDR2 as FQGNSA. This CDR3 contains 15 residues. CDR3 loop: CASSFASSMYNEQFF. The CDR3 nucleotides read TGTGCCAGCAGCTTTGCTAGTAGTATGTACAATGAGCAGTTCTTC. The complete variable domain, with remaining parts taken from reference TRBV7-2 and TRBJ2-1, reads GAGVSQSPSNKVTEKGKDVELRCDPISGHTALYWYRQSLGQGLEFLIYFQGNSAPDKSGLPSDRFSAERTGGSVSTLTIQRTQQEDSAVYLCASSFASSMYNEQFFGPGTRLTVL.

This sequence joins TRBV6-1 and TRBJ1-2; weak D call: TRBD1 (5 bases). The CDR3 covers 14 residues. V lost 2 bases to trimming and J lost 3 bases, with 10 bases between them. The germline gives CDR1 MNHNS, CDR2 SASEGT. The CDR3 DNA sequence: TGTGCCAGCAGTGAAAGACAGTATGACTATGGCTACACCTTC. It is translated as CASSERQYDYGYTF.

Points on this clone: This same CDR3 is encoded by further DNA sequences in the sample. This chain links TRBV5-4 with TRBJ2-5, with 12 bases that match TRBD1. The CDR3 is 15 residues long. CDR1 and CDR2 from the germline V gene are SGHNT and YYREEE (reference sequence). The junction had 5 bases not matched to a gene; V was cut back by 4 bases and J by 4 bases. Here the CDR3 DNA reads TGTGCCAGCAGCCTGGGGACAGGGGGCGCAGAGACCCAGTACTTC. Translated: CASSLGTGGAETQYF.

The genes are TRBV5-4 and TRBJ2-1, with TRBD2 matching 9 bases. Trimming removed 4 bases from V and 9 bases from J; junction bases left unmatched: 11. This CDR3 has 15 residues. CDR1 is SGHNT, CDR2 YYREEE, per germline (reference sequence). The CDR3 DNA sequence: TGTGCCAGCAGCCCGGCCCTAGCGGGGACTGGTGAGCAGTTCTTC. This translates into CASSPALAGTGEQFF.

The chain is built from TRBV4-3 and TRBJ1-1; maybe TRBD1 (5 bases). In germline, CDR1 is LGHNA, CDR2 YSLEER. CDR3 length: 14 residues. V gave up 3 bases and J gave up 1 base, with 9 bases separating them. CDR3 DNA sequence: TGCGCCAGCAGCCATCAGGGTGGGAACACTGAAGCTTTCTTT. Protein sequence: CASSHQGGNTEAFF.

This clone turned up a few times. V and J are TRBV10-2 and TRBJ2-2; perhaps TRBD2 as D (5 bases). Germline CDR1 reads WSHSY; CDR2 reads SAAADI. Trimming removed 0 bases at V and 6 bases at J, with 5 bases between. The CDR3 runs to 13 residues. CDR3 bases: TGCGCCAGCAGTGAGTCGAGGGCCGGGGAGCTGTTTTTT. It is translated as CASSESRAGELFF.

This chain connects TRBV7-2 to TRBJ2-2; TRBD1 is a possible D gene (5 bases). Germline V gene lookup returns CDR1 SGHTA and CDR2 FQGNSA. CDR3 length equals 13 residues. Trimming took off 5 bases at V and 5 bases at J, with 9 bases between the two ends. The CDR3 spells CASSTRQTGELFF. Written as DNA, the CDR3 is TGTGCCAGCAGCACCCGACAGACCGGGGAGCTGTTTTTT. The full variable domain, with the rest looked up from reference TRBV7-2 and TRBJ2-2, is GAGVSQSPSNKVTEKGKDVELRCDPISGHTALYWYRQSLGQGLEFLIYFQGNSAPDKSGLPSDRFSAERTGGSVSTLTIQRTQQEDSAVYLCASSTRQTGELFFGEGSRLTVL.

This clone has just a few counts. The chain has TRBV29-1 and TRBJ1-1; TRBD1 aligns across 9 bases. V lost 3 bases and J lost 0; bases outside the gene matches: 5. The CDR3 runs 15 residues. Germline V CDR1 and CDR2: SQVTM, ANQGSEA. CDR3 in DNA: TGCAGCGTTGATGGGACAGGGAATTTGAACACTGAAGCTTTCTTT. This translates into CSVDGTGNLNTEAFF.

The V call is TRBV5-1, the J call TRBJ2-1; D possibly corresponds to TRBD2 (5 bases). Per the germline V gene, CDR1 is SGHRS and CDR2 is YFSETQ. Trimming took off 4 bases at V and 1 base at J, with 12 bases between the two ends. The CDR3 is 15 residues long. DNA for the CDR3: TGCGCCAGCAGCCTGGACGGGAATTCCTACAATGAGCAGTTCTTC. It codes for CASSLDGNSYNEQFF.

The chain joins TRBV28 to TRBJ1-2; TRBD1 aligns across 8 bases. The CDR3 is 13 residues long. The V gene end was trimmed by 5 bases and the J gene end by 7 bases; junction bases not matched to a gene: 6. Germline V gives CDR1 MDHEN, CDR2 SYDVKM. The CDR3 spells CASSIQGARGYTF. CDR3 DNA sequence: TGTGCCAGCAGTATCCAGGGGGCGCGTGGCTACACCTTC.

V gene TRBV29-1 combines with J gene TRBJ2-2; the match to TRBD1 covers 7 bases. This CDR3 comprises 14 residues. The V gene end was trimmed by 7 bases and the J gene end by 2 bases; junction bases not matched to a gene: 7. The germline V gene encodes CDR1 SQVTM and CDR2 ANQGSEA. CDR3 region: CSGVRDRNTGELFF. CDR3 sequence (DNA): TGCAGCGGTGTCCGGGACAGAAACACCGGGGAGCTGTTTTTT.

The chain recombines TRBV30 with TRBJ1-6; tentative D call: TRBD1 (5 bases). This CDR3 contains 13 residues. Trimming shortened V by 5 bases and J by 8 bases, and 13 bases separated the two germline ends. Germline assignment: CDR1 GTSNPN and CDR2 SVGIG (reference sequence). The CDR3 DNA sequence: TGTGCCTGGGCCCAGGGTTTTGATTCACCCCTCCACTTT. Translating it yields CAWAQGFDSPLHF.

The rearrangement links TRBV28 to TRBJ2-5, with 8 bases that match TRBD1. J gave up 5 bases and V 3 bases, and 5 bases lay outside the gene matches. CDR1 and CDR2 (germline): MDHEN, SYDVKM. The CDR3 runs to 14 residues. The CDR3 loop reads CASSFGRQGETQYF. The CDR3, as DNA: TGTGCCAGCAGTTTTGGGAGACAGGGGGAGACCCAGTACTTC.

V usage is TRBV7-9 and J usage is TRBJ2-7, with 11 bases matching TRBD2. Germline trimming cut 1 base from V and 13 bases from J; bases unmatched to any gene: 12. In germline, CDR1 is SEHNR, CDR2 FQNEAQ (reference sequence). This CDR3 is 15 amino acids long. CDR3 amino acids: CASSLVTSGSYEGYF. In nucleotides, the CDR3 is TGTGCCAGCAGCTTAGTCACTAGCGGGAGCTACGAGGGATACTTC. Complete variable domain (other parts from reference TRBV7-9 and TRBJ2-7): DTGVSQNPRHKITKRGQNVTFRCDPISEHNRLYWYRQTLGQGPEFLTYFQNEAQLEKSRLLSDRFSAERPKGSFSTLEIQRTEQGDSAMYLCASSLVTSGSYEGYFGPGTRLTVT.

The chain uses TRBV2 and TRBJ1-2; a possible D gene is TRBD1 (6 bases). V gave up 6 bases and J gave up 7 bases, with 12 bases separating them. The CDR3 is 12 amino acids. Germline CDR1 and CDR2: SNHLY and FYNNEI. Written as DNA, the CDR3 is TGTGCCAGCAGACAGGGCGGAGGTGGCTACACCTTC. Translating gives CASRQGGGGYTF.